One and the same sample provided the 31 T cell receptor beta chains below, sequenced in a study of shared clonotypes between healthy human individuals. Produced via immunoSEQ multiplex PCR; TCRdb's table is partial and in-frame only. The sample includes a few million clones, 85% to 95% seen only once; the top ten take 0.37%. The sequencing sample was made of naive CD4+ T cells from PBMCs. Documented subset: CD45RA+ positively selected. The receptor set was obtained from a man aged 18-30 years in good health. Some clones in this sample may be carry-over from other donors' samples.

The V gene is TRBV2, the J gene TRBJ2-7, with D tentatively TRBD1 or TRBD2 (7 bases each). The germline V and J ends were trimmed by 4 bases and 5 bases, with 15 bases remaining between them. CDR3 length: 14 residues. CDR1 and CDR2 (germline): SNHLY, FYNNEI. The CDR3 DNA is TGTGCCAGCAGTGGGCCGACAGGGAGGGACGAGCAGTACTTC. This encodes CASSGPTGRDEQYF.

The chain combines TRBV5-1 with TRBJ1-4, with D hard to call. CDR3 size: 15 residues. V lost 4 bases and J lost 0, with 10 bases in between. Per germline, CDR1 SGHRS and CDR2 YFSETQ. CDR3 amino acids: CASSDPQATNEKLFF. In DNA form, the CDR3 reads TGCGCCAGCAGCGATCCCCAAGCAACTAATGAAAAACTGTTTTTT.

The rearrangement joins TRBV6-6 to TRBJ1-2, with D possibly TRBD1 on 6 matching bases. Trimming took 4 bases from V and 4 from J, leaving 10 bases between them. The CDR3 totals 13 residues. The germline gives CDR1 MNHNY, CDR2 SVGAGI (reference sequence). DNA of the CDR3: TGTGCCAGCAGTTCCCAGGGGACCTATGGCTACACCTTC. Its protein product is CASSSQGTYGYTF.

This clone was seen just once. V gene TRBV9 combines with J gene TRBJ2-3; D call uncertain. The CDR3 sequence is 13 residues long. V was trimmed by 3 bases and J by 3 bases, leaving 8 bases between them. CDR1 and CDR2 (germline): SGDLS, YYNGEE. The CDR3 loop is CASSGDSTDTQYF. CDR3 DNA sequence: TGTGCCAGCAGCGGCGACTCAACAGATACGCAGTATTTT.

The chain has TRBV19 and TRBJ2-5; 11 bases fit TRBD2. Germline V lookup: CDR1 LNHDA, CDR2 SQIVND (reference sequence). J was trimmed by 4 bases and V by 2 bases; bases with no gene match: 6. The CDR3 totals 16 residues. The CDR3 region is CASSISLAGGGETQYF. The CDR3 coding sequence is TGTGCCAGTAGTATAAGTTTAGCGGGAGGGGGAGAGACCCAGTACTTC.

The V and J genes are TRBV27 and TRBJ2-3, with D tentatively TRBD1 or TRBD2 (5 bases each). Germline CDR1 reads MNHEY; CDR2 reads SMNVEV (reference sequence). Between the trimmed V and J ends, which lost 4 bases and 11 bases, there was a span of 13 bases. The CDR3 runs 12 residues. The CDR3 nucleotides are TGTGCCAGCAGTTCAAACCGGGACGGGCAGTATTTT. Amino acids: CASSSNRDGQYF.

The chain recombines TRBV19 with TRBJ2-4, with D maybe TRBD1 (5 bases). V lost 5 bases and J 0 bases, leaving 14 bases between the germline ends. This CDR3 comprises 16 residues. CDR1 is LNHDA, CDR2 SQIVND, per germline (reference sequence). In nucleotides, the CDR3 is TGTGCCAGTAGTGAAACAGGCGCCCTAGCCAAAAACATTCAGTACTTC. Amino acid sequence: CASSETGALAKNIQYF. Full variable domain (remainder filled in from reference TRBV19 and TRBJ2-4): DGGITQSPKYLFRKEGQNVTLSCEQNLNHDAMYWYRQDPGQGLRLIYYSQIVNDFQKGDIAEGYSVSREKKESFPLTVTSAQKNPTAFYLCASSETGALAKNIQYFGAGTRLSVL.

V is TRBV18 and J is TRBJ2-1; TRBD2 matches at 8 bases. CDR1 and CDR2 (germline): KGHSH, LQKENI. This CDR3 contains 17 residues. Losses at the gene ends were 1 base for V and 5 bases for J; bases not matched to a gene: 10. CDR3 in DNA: TGTGCCAGCTCACCACAAATCACGGGAGGGCCCCACAATGAGCAGTTCTTC. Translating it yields CASSPQITGGPHNEQFF.

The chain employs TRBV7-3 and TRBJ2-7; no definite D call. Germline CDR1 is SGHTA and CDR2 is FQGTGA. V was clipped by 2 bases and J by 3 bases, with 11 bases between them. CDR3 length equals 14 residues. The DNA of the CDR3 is TGTGCCAGCAGCTTAGGTCCGGGTCTCTACGAGCAGTACTTC. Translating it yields CASSLGPGLYEQYF. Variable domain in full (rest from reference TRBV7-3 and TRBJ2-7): GAGVSQTPSNKVTEKGKYVELRCDPISGHTALYWYRQSLGQGPEFLIYFQGTGAADDSGLPNDRFFAVRPEGSVSTLKIQRTERGDSAVYLCASSLGPGLYEQYFGPGTRLTVT.

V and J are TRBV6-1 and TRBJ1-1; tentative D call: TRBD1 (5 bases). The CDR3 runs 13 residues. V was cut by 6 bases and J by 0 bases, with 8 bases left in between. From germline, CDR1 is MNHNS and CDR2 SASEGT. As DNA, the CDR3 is TGTGCCAGCAGAAGACAGCTGAACACTGAAGCTTTCTTT. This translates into CASRRQLNTEAFF.

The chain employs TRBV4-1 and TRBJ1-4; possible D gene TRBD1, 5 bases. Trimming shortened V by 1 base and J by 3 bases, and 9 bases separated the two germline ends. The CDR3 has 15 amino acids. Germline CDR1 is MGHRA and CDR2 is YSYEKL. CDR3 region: CASSQGRAPNEKLFF. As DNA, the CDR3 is TGCGCCAGCAGCCAAGGCAGGGCACCTAATGAAAAACTGTTTTTT.

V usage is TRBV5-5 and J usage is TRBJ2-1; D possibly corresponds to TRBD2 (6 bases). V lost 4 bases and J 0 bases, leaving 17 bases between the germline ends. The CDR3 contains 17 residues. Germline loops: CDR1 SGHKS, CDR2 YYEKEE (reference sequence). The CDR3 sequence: CASSGGLFFSSYNEQFF. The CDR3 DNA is TGTGCCAGCAGCGGGGGACTTTTCTTTAGCTCCTACAATGAGCAGTTCTTC.

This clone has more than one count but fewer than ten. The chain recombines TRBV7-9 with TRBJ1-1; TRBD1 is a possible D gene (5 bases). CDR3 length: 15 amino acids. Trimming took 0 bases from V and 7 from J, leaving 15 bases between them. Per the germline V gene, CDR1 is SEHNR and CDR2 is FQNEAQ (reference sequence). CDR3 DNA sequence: TGTGCCAGCAGCTTAGCGGGGGGGTTTAAGGGTGAAGCTTTCTTT. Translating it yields CASSLAGGFKGEAFF. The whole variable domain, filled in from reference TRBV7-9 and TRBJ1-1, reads DTGVSQNPRHKITKRGQNVTFRCDPISEHNRLYWYRQTLGQGPEFLTYFQNEAQLEKSRLLSDRFSAERPKGSFSTLEIQRTEQGDSAMYLCASSLAGGFKGEAFFGQGTRLTVV.

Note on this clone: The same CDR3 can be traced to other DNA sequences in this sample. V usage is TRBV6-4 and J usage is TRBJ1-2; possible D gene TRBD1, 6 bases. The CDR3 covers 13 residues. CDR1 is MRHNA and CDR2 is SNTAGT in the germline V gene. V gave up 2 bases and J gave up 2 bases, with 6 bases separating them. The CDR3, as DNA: TGTGCCAGCAGTGACGGACAGAACTATGGCTACACCTTC. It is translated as CASSDGQNYGYTF.

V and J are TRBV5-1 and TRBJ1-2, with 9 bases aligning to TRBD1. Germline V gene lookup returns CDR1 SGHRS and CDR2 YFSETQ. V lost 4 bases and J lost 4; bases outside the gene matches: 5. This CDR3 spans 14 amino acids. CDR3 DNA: TGCGCCAGCAGCAGTGGACAGGGGATCTATGGCTACACCTTC. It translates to CASSSGQGIYGYTF.

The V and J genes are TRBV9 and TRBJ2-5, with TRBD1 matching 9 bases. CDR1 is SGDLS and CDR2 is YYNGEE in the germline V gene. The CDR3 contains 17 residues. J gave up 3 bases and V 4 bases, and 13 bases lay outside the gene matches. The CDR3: CASSWGRTTGGEETQYF. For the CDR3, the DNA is TGTGCCAGCAGCTGGGGGAGAACTACAGGGGGCGAAGAGACCCAGTACTTC.

CDR3 loop: CASSLTRQGLEAFF. Here the CDR3 DNA reads TGTGCCAGCTCACTTACCCGACAGGGACTTGAAGCTTTCTTT. This chain joins TRBV18 and TRBJ1-1, with 7 bases lining up with TRBD1. V shed 4 bases, J shed 7 bases, and the junction held 9 bases outside the gene matches. Per the germline V gene, CDR1 is KGHSH and CDR2 is LQKENI. The CDR3 spans 14 residues. Variable domain in full (rest from reference TRBV18 and TRBJ1-1): NAGVMQNPRHLVRRRGQEARLRCSPMKGHSHVYWYRQLPEEGLKFMVYLQKENIIDESGMPKERFSAEFPKEGPSILRIQQVVRGDSAAYFCASSLTRQGLEAFFGQGTRLTVV.

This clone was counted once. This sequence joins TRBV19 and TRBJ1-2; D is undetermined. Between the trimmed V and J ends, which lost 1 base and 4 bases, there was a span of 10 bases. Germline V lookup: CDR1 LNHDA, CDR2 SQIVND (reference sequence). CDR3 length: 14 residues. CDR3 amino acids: CASSIGPTLYGYTF. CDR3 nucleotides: TGTGCCAGTAGTATAGGCCCGACCCTCTATGGCTACACCTTC.

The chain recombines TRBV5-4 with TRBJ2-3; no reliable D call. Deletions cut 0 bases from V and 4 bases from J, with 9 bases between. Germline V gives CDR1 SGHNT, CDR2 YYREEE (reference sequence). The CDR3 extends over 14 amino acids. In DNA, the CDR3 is TGTGCCAGCAGCTTGGCGGTCCTCCCAGATACGCAGTATTTT. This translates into CASSLAVLPDTQYF. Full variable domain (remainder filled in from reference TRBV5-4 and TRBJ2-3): ETGVTQSPTHLIKTRGQQVTLRCSSQSGHNTVSWYQQALGQGPQFIFQYYREEENGRGNFPPRFSGLQFPNYSSELNVNALELDDSALYLCASSLAVLPDTQYFGPGTRLTVL.

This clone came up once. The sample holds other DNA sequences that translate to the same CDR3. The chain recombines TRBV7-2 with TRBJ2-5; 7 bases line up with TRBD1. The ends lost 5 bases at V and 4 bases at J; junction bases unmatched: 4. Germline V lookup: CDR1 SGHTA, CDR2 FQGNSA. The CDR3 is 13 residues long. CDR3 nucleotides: TGTGCCAGCAGCCCCAGGGGGACAGAGACCCAGTACTTC. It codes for CASSPRGTETQYF.

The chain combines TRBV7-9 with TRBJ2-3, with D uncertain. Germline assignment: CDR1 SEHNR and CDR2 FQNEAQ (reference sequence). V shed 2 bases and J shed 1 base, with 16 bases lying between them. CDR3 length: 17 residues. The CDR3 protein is CASSLLESPAGTDTQYF. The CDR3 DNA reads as TGTGCCAGCAGCTTATTAGAGTCTCCGGCCGGCACAGATACGCAGTATTTT.

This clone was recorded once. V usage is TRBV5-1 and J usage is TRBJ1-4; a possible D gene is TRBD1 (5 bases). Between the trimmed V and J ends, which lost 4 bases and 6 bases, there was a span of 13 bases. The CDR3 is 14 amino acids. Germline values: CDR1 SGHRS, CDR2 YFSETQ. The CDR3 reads CASSPGPPDEKLFF. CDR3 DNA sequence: TGCGCCAGCAGCCCGGGACCACCGGATGAAAAACTGTTTTTT.

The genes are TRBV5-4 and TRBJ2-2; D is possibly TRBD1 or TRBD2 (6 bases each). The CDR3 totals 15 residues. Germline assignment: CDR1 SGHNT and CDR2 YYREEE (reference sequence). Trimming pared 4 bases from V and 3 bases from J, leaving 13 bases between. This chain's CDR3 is CASSPRGRDTGELFF. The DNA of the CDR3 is TGTGCCAGCAGCCCCCGGGGGCGGGACACCGGGGAGCTGTTTTTT.

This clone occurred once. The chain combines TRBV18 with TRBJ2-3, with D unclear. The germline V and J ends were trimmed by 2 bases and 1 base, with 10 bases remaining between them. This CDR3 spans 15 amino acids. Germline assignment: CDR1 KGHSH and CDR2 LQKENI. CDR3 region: CASSPSPVGTDTQYF. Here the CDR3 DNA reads TGTGCCAGCTCACCAAGCCCAGTCGGCACAGATACGCAGTATTTT. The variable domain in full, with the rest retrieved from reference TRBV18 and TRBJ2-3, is NAGVMQNPRHLVRRRGQEARLRCSPMKGHSHVYWYRQLPEEGLKFMVYLQKENIIDESGMPKERFSAEFPKEGPSILRIQQVVRGDSAAYFCASSPSPVGTDTQYFGPGTRLTVL.

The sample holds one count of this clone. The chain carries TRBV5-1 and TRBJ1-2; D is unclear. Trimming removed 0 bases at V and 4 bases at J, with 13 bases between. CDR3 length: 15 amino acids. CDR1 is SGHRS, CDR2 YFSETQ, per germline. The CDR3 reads CASSLGSPDAYGYTF. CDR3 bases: TGCGCCAGCAGCTTGGGGTCCCCGGATGCCTATGGCTACACCTTC.

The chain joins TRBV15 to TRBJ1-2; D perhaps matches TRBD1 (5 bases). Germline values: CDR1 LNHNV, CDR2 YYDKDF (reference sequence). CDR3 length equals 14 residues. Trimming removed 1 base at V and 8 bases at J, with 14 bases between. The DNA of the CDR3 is TGTGCCACCAGCAGAGGTCCAGGGTTTCGGGGCTACACCTTC. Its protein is CATSRGPGFRGYTF.

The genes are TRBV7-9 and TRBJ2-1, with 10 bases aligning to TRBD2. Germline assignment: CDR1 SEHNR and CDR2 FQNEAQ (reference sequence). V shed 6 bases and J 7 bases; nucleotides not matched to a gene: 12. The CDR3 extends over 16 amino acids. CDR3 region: CASRQSYSGRQNEQFF. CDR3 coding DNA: TGTGCCAGCAGACAAAGTTATAGCGGGAGGCAGAATGAGCAGTTCTTC.

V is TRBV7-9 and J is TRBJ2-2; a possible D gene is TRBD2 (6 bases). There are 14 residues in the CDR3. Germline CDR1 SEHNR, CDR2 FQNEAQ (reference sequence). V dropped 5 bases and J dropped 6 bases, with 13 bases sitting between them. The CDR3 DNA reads TGTGCCAGCAGCCCTCCCGGGGGTGCCGGGGAGCTGTTTTTT. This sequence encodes CASSPPGGAGELFF.

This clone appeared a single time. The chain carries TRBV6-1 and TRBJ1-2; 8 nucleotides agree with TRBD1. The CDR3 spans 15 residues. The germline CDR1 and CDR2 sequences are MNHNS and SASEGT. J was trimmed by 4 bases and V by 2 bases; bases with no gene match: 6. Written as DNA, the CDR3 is TGTGCCAGCAGTGAACGGTACAGGGGGGCCTATGGCTACACCTTC. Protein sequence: CASSERYRGAYGYTF.

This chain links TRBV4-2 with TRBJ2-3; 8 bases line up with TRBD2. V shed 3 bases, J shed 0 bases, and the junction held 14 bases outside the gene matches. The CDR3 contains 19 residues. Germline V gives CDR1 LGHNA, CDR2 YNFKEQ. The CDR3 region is CASSQIAGTEPISTDTQYF. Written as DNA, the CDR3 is TGTGCCAGCAGCCAGATAGCGGGGACCGAACCTATTAGCACAGATACGCAGTATTTT.

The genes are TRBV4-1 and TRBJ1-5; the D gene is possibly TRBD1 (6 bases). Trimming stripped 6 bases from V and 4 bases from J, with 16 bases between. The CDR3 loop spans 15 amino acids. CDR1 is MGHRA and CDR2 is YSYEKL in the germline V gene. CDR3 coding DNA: TGCGCCAGCAGACTCAACTGGCAGGGGAATCAGCCCCAGCATTTT. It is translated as CASRLNWQGNQPQHF.